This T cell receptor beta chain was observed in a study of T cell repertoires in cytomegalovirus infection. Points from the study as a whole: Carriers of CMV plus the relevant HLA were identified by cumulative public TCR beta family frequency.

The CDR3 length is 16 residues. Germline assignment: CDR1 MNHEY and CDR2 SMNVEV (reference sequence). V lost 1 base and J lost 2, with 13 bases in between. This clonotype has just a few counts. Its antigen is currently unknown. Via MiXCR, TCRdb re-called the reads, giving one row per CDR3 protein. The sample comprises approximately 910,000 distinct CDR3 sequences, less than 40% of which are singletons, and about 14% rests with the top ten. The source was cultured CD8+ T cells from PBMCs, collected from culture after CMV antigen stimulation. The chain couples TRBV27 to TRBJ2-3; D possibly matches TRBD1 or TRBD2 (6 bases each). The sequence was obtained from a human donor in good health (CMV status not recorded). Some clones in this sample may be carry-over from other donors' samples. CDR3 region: CASSLWPEGDTDTQYF. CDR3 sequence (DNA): TGTGCCAGCAGTTTATGGCCGGAGGGGGACACAGATACGCAGTATTTT.